This TCR beta chain was found in a study of neoadjuvant anti-PD-1 for oral cavity cancer. The CDR3 length is 16 residues. With V trimmed by 2 bases and J by 5 bases, 8 bases remained unmatched. Germline V gives CDR1 LGHNA, CDR2 YNFKEQ. Clones were sequenced by immunoSEQ multiplex PCR, and TCRdb holds only the in-frame ones, with some missing. The sample shows about 79,000 clones, approximately 82% of them seen only once. Stage II-IVA oral cavity squamous cell carcinoma was new and untreated by systemic or radiation therapy. J is TRBJ2-1 and V is TRBV4-2; TRBD2 matches 8 bases. The sequence was obtained from a person aged 35-79 years with oral cavity squamous cell carcinoma. The sequenced sample was PBMCs, obtained before nivolumab (anti-PD-1) treatment. CDR3: CASSQPPGTRDNEQFF. The DNA for the CDR3 is TGTGCCAGCAGCCAACCGCCCGGGACTAGAGACAATGAGCAGTTCTTC.